The entry below gives a single T cell receptor beta chain sequence along with its context. The antigen is undetermined. These data originate in a study of T cells after yellow fever vaccination. Study-wide results and limits: Clones that expanded after primary vaccination mostly reappeared after the booster (96% CD4, about 91% CD8).

V was shortened by 0 bases and J by 2 bases, with 9 bases between the two germline ends. There are 14 residues in the CDR3. CDR1 is SGDLS and CDR2 is YYNGEE in the germline V gene. TCRdb re-analysed the 5' RACE reads in MiXCR, keeping a single row per CDR3 protein. The sample includes about 49,000 distinct CDR3 sequences, roughly 7% of them seen just once. This clonotype was obtained from a man between 18 and 29 years old who received the YFV17D yellow fever vaccine. The gene calls are TRBV9 and TRBJ2-7, with TRBD2 as a possible D gene (5 bases). Specimen: CD8+ T cells sorted from PBMCs, collected less than 16 days after the first yellow fever vaccination. In DNA, the CDR3 is TGTGCCAGCAGCGTAGCTATGGGAGCCTACGAGCAGTACTTC. Encoded protein: CASSVAMGAYEQYF.